Given below is one T cell receptor (beta chain) in context. The clone's antigen remains unknown. One base away there is no much larger clone; base qualities are not given. The sample originates from a study of control samples from healthy donors and cancer patients (TCRdb year 2020). V is shortened by 7 bases, J by 7 bases, and the region joining them spans 13 bases. Its CDR3 holds 12 amino acids, cysteine through phenylalanine. CDR3 DNA only is kept here, 36 bases in frame from base 1. The germline V gene (reference sequence) provides CDR1 SEHNR and CDR2 FQNEAQ. To prepare the library, the immunoSEQ multiplex PCR assay was applied. Entries here come from immuneACCESS through TCRdb and include only in-frame sequences with V and J called. Some clones fail to appear in such tables; in the studies checked, an unresolved V gene covers under half of the shortfall, and the cause of the remainder is unknown. This sample is represented by tens of thousands of clones; roughly 83% of them were singletons. The ten largest clones take up 47% of the sample.

Sequencing was performed on blood. This sequence uses TRBV7-9 and TRBJ1-2; no confident D gene assignment can be made. The source of this sequence is a man in his sixties in good health. The CDR3 sequence is CASTLETAGYTF. The sequenced DNA: TGTGCCAGCACCCTGGAGACGGCTGGCTACACCTTC.